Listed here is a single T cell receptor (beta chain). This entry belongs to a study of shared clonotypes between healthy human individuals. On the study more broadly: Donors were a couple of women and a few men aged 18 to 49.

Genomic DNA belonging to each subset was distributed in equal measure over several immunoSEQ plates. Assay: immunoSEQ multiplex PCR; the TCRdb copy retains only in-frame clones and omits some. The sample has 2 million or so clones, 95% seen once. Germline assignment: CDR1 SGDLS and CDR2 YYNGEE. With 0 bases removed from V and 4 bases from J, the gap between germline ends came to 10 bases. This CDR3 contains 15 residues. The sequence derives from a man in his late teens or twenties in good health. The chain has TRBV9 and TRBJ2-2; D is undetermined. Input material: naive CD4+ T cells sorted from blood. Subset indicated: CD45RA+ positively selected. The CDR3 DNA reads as TGTGCCAGCAGCGTAGGGGCAGAGGTCACCGGGGAGCTGTTTTTT. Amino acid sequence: CASSVGAEVTGELFF. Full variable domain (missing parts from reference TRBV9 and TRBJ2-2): DSGVTQTPKHLITATGQRVTLRCSPRSGDLSVYWYQQSLDQGLQFLIQYYNGEERAKGNILERFSAQQFPDLHSELNLSSLELGDSALYFCASSVGAEVTGELFFGEGSRLTVL.